These 21 T cell receptor beta chains originate from one sample sequenced in a study of human thymus T cells. TCRdb keeps only in-frame clones here, not all; method: immunoSEQ multiplex PCR. There are 55,000 to 85,000 clones in the sample; over 85% occur only once, and approximately 0.032% lies in the top ten. In corrective heart surgery, resections were taken, and these provided the thymus tissue. The source material was thymus tissue. The receptors here all came from a girl less than two years old with a congenital heart defect but otherwise immunologically healthy.

V gene TRBV5-1 combines with J gene TRBJ2-7; tentative D call: TRBD1 (5 bases). Germline lookup yields CDR1 SGHRS and CDR2 YFSETQ. V lost 7 bases and J 2 bases, leaving 10 bases between the germline ends. This CDR3 comprises 12 residues. Here the CDR3 reads CASGAWPYEQYF. CDR3 bases: TGCGCCAGCGGGGCTTGGCCCTACGAGCAGTACTTC.

The gene calls are TRBV4-3 and TRBJ1-2, with D uncertain. This CDR3 has 15 amino acids. Germline loops: CDR1 LGHNA, CDR2 YSLEER. Trimming removed 0 bases at V and 4 bases at J, with 12 bases between. CDR3 sequence reads: CASSQDLLVFYGYTF. Here the CDR3 DNA reads TGCGCCAGCAGCCAAGATCTGTTAGTATTCTATGGCTACACCTTC.

The chain combines TRBV2 with TRBJ2-5, with D possibly being TRBD1 or TRBD2 (5 bases each). V lost 6 bases and J lost 1, with 15 bases in between. This CDR3 comprises 15 residues. Looked up from germline, CDR1 is SNHLY and CDR2 is FYNNEI. CDR3 in amino acids: CASRGDGARQETQYF. The CDR3 nucleotides are TGTGCCAGCAGGGGGGACGGAGCACGCCAAGAGACCCAGTACTTC.

V is TRBV4-1 and J is TRBJ1-1; D is uncertain. The V and J ends lost 0 bases and 2 bases respectively, with 7 bases between them. The CDR3 extends over 14 amino acids. Germline CDR1 MGHRA, CDR2 YSYEKL. The CDR3 loop is CASSQDPVNTEAFF. The DNA of the CDR3 is TGCGCCAGCAGCCAAGATCCGGTTAACACTGAAGCTTTCTTT.

In nucleotides, the CDR3 is TGTGCCAGCAATTACCCCCCTTGCGGGACCTACGAGCAGTACTTC. Its protein product is CASNYPPCGTYEQYF. The chain recombines TRBV2 with TRBJ2-7; TRBD2 is a possible D gene (6 bases). V was shortened by 7 bases and J by 2 bases, with 18 bases between the two germline ends. CDR3 length: 15 amino acids. Germline V lookup: CDR1 SNHLY, CDR2 FYNNEI.

The chain recombines TRBV19 with TRBJ1-2; no clear D. Germline loops: CDR1 LNHDA, CDR2 SQIVND (reference sequence). Trimming took off 6 bases at V and 5 bases at J, with 19 bases between the two ends. The CDR3 sequence is 15 residues long. CDR3 in DNA: TGTGCCAGTAGCCCTGGTCCGGGGTCCAAATATGGCTACACCTTC. It translates to CASSPGPGSKYGYTF.

The V and J genes are TRBV4-2 and TRBJ2-7, with 10 nucleotides matching TRBD2. After removal of 3 bases from V and 4 bases from J, the junction contained 6 bases not matched to a gene. The germline V gene encodes CDR1 LGHNA and CDR2 YNFKEQ. The CDR3 is 15 amino acids. The CDR3 nucleotides read TGTGCCAGCAGCCAGCCTAGCGGGAGTTTTTACGAGCAGTACTTC. This translates into CASSQPSGSFYEQYF.

The gene calls are TRBV29-1 and TRBJ1-2, with unresolved D. The germline V gene encodes CDR1 SQVTM and CDR2 ANQGSEA. V lost 7 bases, J lost 5 bases, and 17 bases lay in between. The CDR3 covers 13 residues. Here the CDR3 reads CSAVTVGPYGYTF. Written as DNA, the CDR3 is TGCAGCGCTGTAACCGTCGGGCCTTATGGCTACACCTTC.

The V call is TRBV13, the J call TRBJ2-2; tentative D call: TRBD2 (5 bases). Germline-derived CDR1 and CDR2 are PRHDT and FYEKMQ (reference sequence). V was pared by 2 bases and J by 6 bases, with 16 bases between. The CDR3 sequence is 16 residues long. The CDR3 sequence: CASSLSLGINPGELFF. The CDR3 coding sequence is TGTGCCAGCAGCTTAAGCCTCGGGATAAATCCCGGGGAGCTGTTTTTT.

The J gene is TRBJ1-1, the V gene TRBV27, with a possible D match to TRBD1 (5 bases). The V gene's germline CDR1 is MNHEY and CDR2 SMNVEV (reference sequence). CDR3 length: 15 amino acids. Trimming removed 3 bases from V and 0 bases from J, with 11 bases in between. The CDR3 loop is CASSLTVLMNTEAFF. DNA for the CDR3: TGTGCCAGCAGTTTGACAGTGCTCATGAACACTGAAGCTTTCTTT.

V usage is TRBV28 and J usage is TRBJ1-1; 11 positions agree with TRBD1. Trimming at V came to 5 bases and at J to 5 bases, leaving 10 bases not matched to a gene. The CDR3 has 16 residues. Germline V gives CDR1 MDHEN, CDR2 SYDVKM. In DNA form, the CDR3 reads TGTGCCAGCAGTCCCTTCTCGGGACAGGGGGAGACTGAAGCTTTCTTT. Amino acids: CASSPFSGQGETEAFF.

This chain uses TRBV19 with TRBJ1-2, with 7 bases identical to TRBD1. Germline CDR1 is LNHDA and CDR2 is SQIVND (reference sequence). CDR3 length: 12 residues. V was clipped by 5 bases and J by 3 bases; unmatched bases: 0. CDR3 nucleotide sequence: TGTGCCAGTAGTCAGGGGGACTATGGCTACACCTTC. Its translation: CASSQGDYGYTF.

The CDR3 spells CASRGLASPDTQYF. CDR3 nucleotide sequence: TGCGCCAGCAGAGGCCTAGCAAGTCCCGATACGCAGTATTTT. J is TRBJ2-3 and V is TRBV10-2; D perhaps matches TRBD2 (5 bases). This CDR3 spans 14 amino acids. V lost 6 bases, J lost 6 bases, and 16 bases lay in between. Germline CDR1 WSHSY, CDR2 SAAADI.

The CDR3 region is CASSPDGLAASTDTQYF. The CDR3 DNA reads TGCGCCAGCAGCCCAGACGGACTAGCGGCCTCCACAGATACGCAGTATTTT. The V gene is TRBV4-3, the J gene TRBJ2-3; 10 nucleotides line up with TRBD2. This CDR3 contains 17 residues. The germline gives CDR1 LGHNA, CDR2 YSLEER. Trimming removed 4 bases from V and 2 bases from J; junction bases left unmatched: 9.

The chain is built from TRBV30 and TRBJ1-5, with a possible D match to TRBD1 (6 bases). V was clipped by 1 base and J by 3 bases, with 16 bases between them. CDR1 GTSNPN and CDR2 SVGIG come from the germline V gene (reference sequence). The CDR3 runs to 16 residues. The CDR3 here is CAWSANRTEYNQPQHF. The DNA for the CDR3 is TGTGCCTGGAGTGCTAATAGGACAGAATACAATCAGCCCCAGCATTTT.

This chain links TRBV19 with TRBJ1-3; D unresolved. CDR3 length: 13 amino acids. V was cut by 9 bases and J by 0 bases, with 9 bases left in between. From germline, CDR1 is LNHDA and CDR2 SQIVND (reference sequence). The CDR3 is CASRPRSGNTIYF. The CDR3 DNA is TGTGCCAGCCGCCCCCGCTCTGGAAACACCATATATTTT.

The chain is built from TRBV19 and TRBJ2-7; D is possibly TRBD1 or TRBD2 (6 bases each). This CDR3 has 16 residues. In germline, CDR1 is LNHDA, CDR2 SQIVND (reference sequence). Trimming pared 3 bases from V and 3 bases from J, leaving 18 bases between. CDR3 residues: CASSIGGRPGVYEQYF. In DNA form, the CDR3 reads TGTGCCAGTAGTATTGGGGGGCGGCCCGGAGTCTACGAGCAGTACTTC.

The chain uses TRBV6-5 and TRBJ2-7; 10 nucleotides agree with TRBD2. The CDR3 spans 15 residues. CDR1 MNHEY and CDR2 SVGAGI come from the germline V gene. Trimming took 0 bases from V and 5 from J; bases not matched to a gene: 4. The DNA of the CDR3 is TGTGCCAGCAGTTACTCTGGGCTAGCGGGAGACGAGCAGTACTTC. It yields the protein CASSYSGLAGDEQYF.

This chain uses TRBV15 with TRBJ2-7; a possible D gene is TRBD1 (6 bases). Between the trimmed V and J ends, which lost 3 bases and 0 bases, there was a span of 15 bases. The CDR3 has 16 residues. Germline V lookup: CDR1 LNHNV, CDR2 YYDKDF (reference sequence). CDR3 loop: CATSRVPGQNSYEQYF. CDR3 in DNA: TGTGCCACCAGCAGGGTTCCCGGACAGAACTCCTACGAGCAGTACTTC. The entire variable domain, with the rest obtained from reference TRBV15 and TRBJ2-7, is as follows: DAMVIQNPRYQVTQFGKPVTLSCSQTLNHNVMYWYQQKSSQAPKLLFHYYDKDFNNEADTPDNFQSRRPNTSFCFLDIRSPGLGDTAMYLCATSRVPGQNSYEQYFGPGTRLTVT.

The chain uses TRBV27 and TRBJ2-7; D possibly corresponds to TRBD1 (5 bases). The germline V gene has CDR1 MNHEY and CDR2 SMNVEV (reference sequence). The CDR3 spans 14 residues. Trimming took off 8 bases at V and 0 bases at J, with 14 bases between the two ends. The CDR3 loop reads CASPGRLSSYEQYF. The DNA for the CDR3 is TGTGCCAGCCCAGGGCGGTTGAGCTCCTACGAGCAGTACTTC.

This clone is a singleton in its sample. J is TRBJ1-1 and V is TRBV12-2; the table assigns TRBD1, which was not confirmed against the DNA. TRBV12-2 is a recognized pseudogene. The CDR3 contains 17 residues. In DNA form, the CDR3 reads TGTGCAAGTCGCTTAGCGTATATCGACAGCTCTAACACTGAAGCTTTCTTT. Amino acids: CASRLAYIDSSNTEAFF.